Below, one TCR beta chain is given with its context. The CDR3 sequence is 11 residues long. Between the trimmed V and J ends, which lost 3 bases and 11 bases, there was a span of 13 bases. CDR1 and CDR2 from the germline V gene are GTSNPN and SVGIG (reference sequence). The entry originates in a study of blood T cell repertoires in COVID-19. Produced via immunoSEQ multiplex PCR; TCRdb's table is partial and in-frame only. The sample consists of about 98,000 clones, roughly 87% of them appearing once. Sequenced material: peripheral blood. The V and J genes are TRBV30 and TRBJ1-1; D not resolved. This TCR came from a woman in her forties or fifties with COVID-19, enrolled during active disease. CDR3 sequence: CAWSYAGSAFF. CDR3 nucleotides: TGTGCCTGGAGCTATGCTGGGAGCGCTTTCTTT.